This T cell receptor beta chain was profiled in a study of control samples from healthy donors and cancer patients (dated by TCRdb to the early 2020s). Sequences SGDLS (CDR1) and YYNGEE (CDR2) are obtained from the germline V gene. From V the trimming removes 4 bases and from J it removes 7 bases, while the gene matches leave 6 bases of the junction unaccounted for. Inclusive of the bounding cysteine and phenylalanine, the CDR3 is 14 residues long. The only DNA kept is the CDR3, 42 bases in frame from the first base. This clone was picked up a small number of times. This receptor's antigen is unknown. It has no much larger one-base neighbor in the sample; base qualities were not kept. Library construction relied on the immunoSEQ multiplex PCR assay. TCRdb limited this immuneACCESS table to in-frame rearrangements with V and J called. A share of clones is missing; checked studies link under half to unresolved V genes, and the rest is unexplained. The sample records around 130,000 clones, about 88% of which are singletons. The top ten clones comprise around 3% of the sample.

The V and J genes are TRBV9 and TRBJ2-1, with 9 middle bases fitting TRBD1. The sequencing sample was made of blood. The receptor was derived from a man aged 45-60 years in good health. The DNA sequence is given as TGTGCCAGCAGCCCGGGGACAGGGTTTAATGAGCAGTTCTTC. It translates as CASSPGTGFNEQFF.